This TCR beta chain derives from a study of blood T cell repertoires in COVID-19. Background on the study: COVID-19 samples, acute and convalescent, were from the United States, Italy and Spain. T cells, B-cell-depleted T cells, or PBMCs supplied cDNA or gDNA.

The CDR3 runs 15 residues. Unmatched junction bases numbered 9, after V lost 6 bases and J lost 6 bases. Germline values: CDR1 WNHNN, CDR2 SYGVQD (reference sequence). Methods used by the authors: Reference gene primers were amplified, and this amplification served to estimate nucleated cell counts. Clones were read by immunoSEQ multiplex PCR, and TCRdb kept only the in-frame ones, dropping some. V and J calls and clone size are those listed in that table; D and trimming were worked out from the DNA. The sample includes about 180,000 clones, 70% to 90% of them seen just once. This clone was found a few times. Additional DNA sequences in this sample encode the identical CDR3.

Material for sequencing was peripheral blood. The chain has TRBV10-1 and TRBJ2-7; 12 bases agree with TRBD2. The receptor comes from a man in his forties or fifties with active or convalescent COVID-19. CDR3 DNA: TGCGCCAGCAGCCCCTCACTAGCGGGAGGTAGCGAGCAGTACTTC. As protein: CASSPSLAGGSEQYF.